The next 10 T cell receptor beta chains were all read from a single sample in a study of beta chain features in type 1 diabetes (dated by TCRdb to between 2017 and 2018). General findings and caveats noted by the study authors: In all four CD4+ subsets, TCRB CDR3 length was moderately but significantly shorter in type 1 diabetes patients.

The library was made by the immunoSEQ multiplex PCR assay. The High Capacity cDNA Reverse Transcription Kit was used to reverse transcribe all of the isolated RNA, meaning that expressed TCRB transcripts were what got sequenced. TCRdb mirrors the immuneACCESS table, restricted to in-frame sequences. Some clones are absent from its copies; in checked studies, under half trace to an unresolved V gene, and the reason for the others is unknown. The table for this sample lists approximately 60,000 clones; around 53% of them were counted only once. Around 2.5% of the sample is taken by the ten largest. These receptors are not linked to any known antigen. Sequenced input: Tregs from blood. Reading the label with the study, this specimen's cell subset or site is: regulatory CD4+ T cells. Receptors were obtained from a woman in her 40s with type 1 diabetes.

This chain joins TRBV6-5 and TRBJ1-5, with unresolved D. V was pared by 7 bases and J by 0 bases, with 7 bases between. CDR1 MNHEY and CDR2 SVGAGI come from the germline V gene. This CDR3 has 13 residues. The CDR3 DNA sequence: TGTGCCAGCATGCGGGATAGCAATCAGCCCCAGCATTTT. This codes for CASMRDSNQPQHF.

This clone has just a few counts. The chain links TRBV6-6 to TRBJ2-2; 7 nucleotides agree with TRBD1. CDR1 is MNHNY, CDR2 SVGAGI, per germline (reference sequence). This CDR3 comprises 16 residues. V was pared by 4 bases and J by 6 bases, with 11 bases of the junction left unmatched. CDR3 region: CASSSVMTQGAGELFF. The CDR3 DNA sequence: TGTGCCAGCAGTTCCGTCATGACTCAGGGGGCCGGGGAGCTGTTTTTT.

The V call is TRBV6-5, the J call TRBJ1-1; possibly TRBD1 for D (5 bases). V gave up 5 bases and J gave up 1 base, with 8 bases separating them. Per the germline V gene, CDR1 is MNHEY and CDR2 is SVGAGI. The CDR3 consists of 13 residues. CDR3 sequence (DNA): TGTGCCAGCAGTCTCCAGGGGAACACTGAAGCTTTCTTT. Encoded protein: CASSLQGNTEAFF.

CDR3: CASSRGTASYEQYF. In nucleotides, the CDR3 is TGTGCCAGCAGCAGGGGGACCGCGTCCTACGAGCAGTACTTC. The V call is TRBV11-1, the J call TRBJ2-7; D is perhaps TRBD1 (6 bases). The germline gives CDR1 SGHAT, CDR2 FQDESV (reference sequence). This CDR3 is built from 14 residues. Trimming removed 5 bases from V and 1 base from J, with 12 bases in between. Drawing the rest from reference TRBV11-1 and TRBJ2-7, the complete variable domain is EAEVAQSPRYKITEKSQAVAFWCDPISGHATLYWYRQILGQGPELLVQFQDESVVDDSQLPKDRFSAERLKGVDSTLKIQPAELGDSAMYLCASSRGTASYEQYFGPGTRLTVT.

The chain is built from TRBV6-1 and TRBJ2-7; D may be TRBD1 (6 bases). Germline V gene data show CDR1 as MNHNS and CDR2 as SASEGT. Trimming cost V 4 bases and J 1 base, with 14 bases left between them. The CDR3 totals 15 residues. The CDR3 region has the DNA TGTGCCAGCAGTGGGCTTCAGGGGATTTCCTACGAGCAGTACTTC. This codes for CASSGLQGISYEQYF.

This clone turned up a few times. This rearrangement joins TRBV2 to TRBJ2-5; 7 bases map to TRBD1. Germline V CDR1 and CDR2: SNHLY, FYNNEI. Germline trimming cut 2 bases from V and 5 bases from J; bases unmatched to any gene: 5. The CDR3 has 14 amino acids. CDR3 residues: CASSERGRGETQYF. The CDR3 DNA follows: TGTGCCAGCAGTGAAAGGGGGCGCGGCGAGACCCAGTACTTC. Together with reference TRBV2 and TRBJ2-5, the CDR3 gives the full variable domain: EPEVTQTPSHQVTQMGQEVILRCVPISNHLYFYWYRQILGQKVEFLVSFYNNEISEKSEIFDDQFSVERPDGSNFTLKIRSTKLEDSAMYFCASSERGRGETQYFGPGTRLLVL.

This chain uses TRBV7-6 with TRBJ1-4; D ambiguous. The CDR3 length is 14 residues. Germline-derived CDR1 and CDR2 are SGHVS and FNYEAQ. Trimming pared 3 bases from V and 7 bases from J, leaving 12 bases between. The CDR3 nucleotides read TGTGCCAGCAGCTTTTCGGGGATGCGTGAAAAACTGTTTTTT. Translated, it gives CASSFSGMREKLFF.

The J gene is TRBJ2-3, the V gene TRBV9; D uncertain. CDR3 length equals 15 residues. Germline lookup yields CDR1 SGDLS and CDR2 YYNGEE. Trimming took off 1 base at V and 0 bases at J, with 9 bases between the two ends. The DNA for the CDR3 is TGTGCCAGCAGCGTACAGCCGACTAGCACAGATACGCAGTATTTT. It is translated as CASSVQPTSTDTQYF.

The genes are TRBV19 and TRBJ1-5; TRBD1 aligns across 8 bases. CDR1 and CDR2 (germline): LNHDA, SQIVND (reference sequence). With 6 bases clipped from V and 5 bases from J, the junction kept 12 bases outside the gene matches. The CDR3 loop spans 16 amino acids. The CDR3 DNA sequence: TGTGCCAGTAGCTCTCCCCCGGGACAGGTGGATCAGCCCCAGCATTTT. This sequence encodes CASSSPPGQVDQPQHF.

The genes are TRBV18 and TRBJ2-2, with 9 bases matching TRBD1. The ends lost 5 bases at V and 0 bases at J; junction bases unmatched: 4. Germline CDR1 reads KGHSH; CDR2 reads LQKENI. The CDR3 runs to 16 residues. CDR3 DNA sequence: TGTGCCAGCTCATCTCGACAGGGGGCGAACACCGGGGAGCTGTTTTTT. Its protein product is CASSSRQGANTGELFF.